This T cell receptor beta chain was recorded in a study of cytomegalovirus exposure and HLA in healthy donors. To note about this clone: The antigen remains unidentified.

The CDR3 covers 16 residues. Germline CDR1 is SGHRS and CDR2 is YFSETQ. The V end was cut by 5 bases, the J end by 0 bases, with 15 bases between. Researchers ran the PCR with 60 Vbeta and 13 Jbeta primers. Sequencing used immunoSEQ multiplex PCR; TCRdb keeps in-frame clones, though not all of them. This sample has under 250,000 clones, with 85% to 90% found just once. Findings of the study overall: In a later analysis, at a false discovery rate of 0.05, about 16,000 TCR beta sequences matched HLA alleles.

The sequence derives from a human donor in good health. The rearrangement uses TRBV5-1 and TRBJ2-1; perhaps TRBD2 as D (5 bases). Sequenced input: PBMCs. CDR3 loop: CASRSPGLSSYNEQFF. Here the CDR3 DNA reads TGCGCCAGCAGATCGCCGGGGTTAAGCTCCTACAATGAGCAGTTCTTC. The full variable domain, rest sourced from reference TRBV5-1 and TRBJ2-1, is KAGVTQTPRYLIKTRGQQVTLSCSPISGHRSVSWYQQTPGQGLQFLFEYFSETQRNKGNFPGRFSGRQFSNSRSEMNVSTLELGDSALYLCASRSPGLSSYNEQFFGPGTRLTVL.